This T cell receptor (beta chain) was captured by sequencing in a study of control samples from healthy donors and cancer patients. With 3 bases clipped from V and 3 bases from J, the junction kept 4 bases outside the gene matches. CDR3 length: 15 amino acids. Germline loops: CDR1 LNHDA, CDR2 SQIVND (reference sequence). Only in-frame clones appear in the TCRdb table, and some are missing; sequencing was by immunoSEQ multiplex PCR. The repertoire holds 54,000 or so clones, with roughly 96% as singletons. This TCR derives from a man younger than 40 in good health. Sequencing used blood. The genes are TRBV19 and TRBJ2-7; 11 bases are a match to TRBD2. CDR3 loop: CASSIKLAGDYEQYF. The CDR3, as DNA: TGTGCCAGTAGTATCAAACTAGCGGGAGACTACGAGCAGTACTTC.